The 3 T cell receptor beta chains in this list originate from one sample, sequenced in a study of metastatic and nonmetastatic thyroid tumors (dated by TCRdb to 2020 to 2021). The protocol used for the library was PCR. The instrument given in TCRdb is Illumina HiSeq 4000. TCRdb redid the processing of the public reads, applying fastp at Q25 and MiXCR, and retained in-frame beta chains. The sample table shows 15,000 to 20,000 clones, and 25% are seen once. More than 9% of the sample lies in the top ten. None of the patients had been given any treatment before thyroid surgery. The sample comprised adjacent normal tissue. Every receptor here comes from a female donor with papillary thyroid cancer or a benign thyroid nodule (not recorded which). Some clones in this sample may be carry-over from other donors' samples.

The chain combines TRBV7-2 with TRBJ2-5, with 12 bases matching TRBD2. The CDR3 runs 15 residues. In germline, CDR1 is SGHTA, CDR2 FQGNSA. J was trimmed by 5 bases and V by 6 bases; bases with no gene match: 7. CDR3 DNA sequence: TGTGCCAGCAGTCCTAGCGGGAGGGCCGTCGAGACCCAGTACTTC. It encodes CASSPSGRAVETQYF.

The rearrangement links TRBV11-3 to TRBJ2-7; 7 bases fit TRBD2. The CDR3 spans 14 residues. V was pared by 6 bases and J by 5 bases, with 10 bases of the junction left unmatched. The V gene's germline CDR1 is SGHNT and CDR2 YENEEA. DNA of the CDR3: TGTGCCAGCAGGCCAGGCGGGGGAACCCACGAGCAGTACTTC. As protein: CASRPGGGTHEQYF.

V is TRBV10-3 and J is TRBJ2-2; tentative D call: TRBD2 (6 bases). The V gene's germline CDR1 is ENHRY and CDR2 SYGVKD. The CDR3 has 16 amino acids. Trimming cost V 4 bases and J 6 bases, with 18 bases left between them. The CDR3 loop is CAISGRGGKTAGELFF. The DNA of the CDR3 is TGTGCCATCAGTGGAAGGGGAGGTAAGACGGCCGGGGAGCTGTTTTTT.